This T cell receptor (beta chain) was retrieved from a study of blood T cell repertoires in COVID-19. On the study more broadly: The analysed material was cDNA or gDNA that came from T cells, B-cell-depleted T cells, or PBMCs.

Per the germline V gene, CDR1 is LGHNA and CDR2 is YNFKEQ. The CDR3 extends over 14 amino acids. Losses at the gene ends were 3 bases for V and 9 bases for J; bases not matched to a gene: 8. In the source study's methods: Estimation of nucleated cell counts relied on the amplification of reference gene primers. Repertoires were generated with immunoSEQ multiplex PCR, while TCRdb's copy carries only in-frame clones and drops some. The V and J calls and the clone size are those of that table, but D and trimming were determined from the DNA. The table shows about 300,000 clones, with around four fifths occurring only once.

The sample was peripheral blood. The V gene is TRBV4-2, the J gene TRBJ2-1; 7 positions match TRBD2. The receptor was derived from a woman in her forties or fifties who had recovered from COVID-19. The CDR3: CASSQAWSGVEQFF. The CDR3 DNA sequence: TGTGCCAGCAGCCAGGCTTGGAGCGGGGTTGAGCAGTTCTTC.